These 4 T cell receptor beta chains originate from one sample sequenced in a study of graft-versus-host responses after intestinal transplantation. The table came from immunoSEQ multiplex PCR; TCRdb's copy has only in-frame clones and leaves some out. The sample contains some 90,000 clones, roughly 90% of which appear only once. Their antigens are not known. The sample in question was unstimulated CD4+ T cells sorted from spleen or lymph node cells, obtained before intestinal transplant. The origin of the receptors is a human donor who received an intestinal transplant.

The rearrangement joins TRBV10-1 to TRBJ1-3; the D gene is possibly TRBD1 (6 bases). Germline CDR1 reads WNHNN; CDR2 reads SYGVQD (reference sequence). The V and J ends lost 4 bases and 0 bases respectively, with 10 bases between them. CDR3 length: 15 amino acids. CDR3 residues: CASSADRFSGNTIYF. DNA for the CDR3: TGCGCCAGCAGTGCCGACAGGTTCTCTGGAAACACCATATATTTT.

The V and J genes are TRBV19 and TRBJ1-5; a possible D gene is TRBD1 (6 bases). CDR1 and CDR2 (germline): LNHDA, SQIVND (reference sequence). The CDR3 runs to 16 residues. Trimming pared 5 bases from V and 4 bases from J, leaving 18 bases between. The CDR3 region is CASSPRTARGNQPQHF. DNA of the CDR3: TGTGCCAGTAGTCCCCGGACAGCCCGGGGTAATCAGCCCCAGCATTTT.

The V gene is TRBV7-8, the J gene TRBJ1-6; 7 positions agree with TRBD1. Germline-derived CDR1 and CDR2 are SGHVS and FQNEAQ. The CDR3 length is 19 residues. J gave up 7 bases and V 1 base, and 16 bases lay outside the gene matches. The CDR3 DNA reads TGTGCCAGCAGCTTAGTAAGGCTTCCTCAGACAGGGAGGAATTCACCCCTCCACTTT. Translated, it gives CASSLVRLPQTGRNSPLHF.

The gene calls are TRBV9 and TRBJ2-1; TRBD2 aligns across 10 bases. This CDR3 comprises 16 residues. V shed 4 bases, J shed 9 bases, and the junction held 13 bases outside the gene matches. CDR1 and CDR2 from the germline V gene are SGDLS and YYNGEE. The DNA for the CDR3 is TGTGCCAGCAGCCCCCAGTGGGAGCGGGGGGGAGGTGAGCAGTTCTTC. Translation gives CASSPQWERGGGEQFF.